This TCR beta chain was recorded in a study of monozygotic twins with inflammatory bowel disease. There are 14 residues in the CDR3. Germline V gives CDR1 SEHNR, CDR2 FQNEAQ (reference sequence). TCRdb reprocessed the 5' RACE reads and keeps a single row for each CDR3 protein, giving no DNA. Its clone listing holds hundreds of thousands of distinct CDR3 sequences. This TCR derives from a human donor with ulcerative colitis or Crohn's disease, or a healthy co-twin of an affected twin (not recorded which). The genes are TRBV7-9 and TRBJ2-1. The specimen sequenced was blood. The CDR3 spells CASSLEGFDNEQFF.